The T cell receptor (beta chain) under discussion was sequenced for a study of early T cells in non-severe SARS-CoV-2 infection. This clonotype showed up many times. Unique molecular identifiers were added to individual cDNA molecules. TCRdb reprocessed the 5' RACE reads with MiXCR, giving one entry per CDR3 protein. This sample carries 55,000 to 75,000 distinct CDR3 sequences, approximately 12% of them seen once, and the ten largest clones take roughly 1.3%. With 3 bases clipped from V and 14 bases from J, the junction kept 5 bases outside the gene matches. The CDR3 totals 13 residues. CDR1 is SNHLY, CDR2 FYNNEI, per germline.

What was sequenced was whole blood. This clonotype originated in an adult who was a healthcare worker with PCR-confirmed SARS-CoV-2 infection or an uninfected control (not recorded which). V and J are TRBV2 and TRBJ2-3; TRBD2 matches 13 bases. CDR3 nucleotide sequence: TGTGCCAGCAGTGATGGGACTAGCGGGATTCGGTATTTT. It yields the protein CASSDGTSGIRYF.